This TCR beta chain comes out of a study of blood T cells in healthy people across ages (dated by TCRdb to the mid-2010s). A note on the overall study: In model experiments, template switching captured roughly one uniquely barcoded TCR beta cDNA molecule for every two T cells. To track age-related changes in TCR beta repertoire diversity, the study relied on deep sequencing normalized with unique cDNA molecular identifiers. Donors were grouped into four age groups: young (average approximately 15 years), middle-aged (about 38), aged (about 60) and long-lived (just over 80). To avoid experimental bias, donors of different ages were spread randomly across the sequencing lanes. The study analyzed two additional independent replicas of 1 million unique cDNA reads from the same blood draw for two donors, one aged 18 to 30 and one aged 80 or older.

The library was prepared using 5' RACE. For sequencing, an Illumina HiSeq 2500 was employed. A second PCR of about 6 to 12 cycles was run with a J-beta primer mix and a sample-barcoded 5' primer. A unique molecular identifier was introduced onto each TCR beta cDNA molecule by a template-switch 5' adaptor carrying 12 random nucleotides. At least 2.5 million CDR3-containing paired-end reads were obtained from each sample. First-strand cDNA was synthesized from all RNA with the Mint cDNA synthesis kit, primed by a TRBC-specific oligonucleotide. All cDNA was treated with uracil-DNA glycosylase and then went through a first 18-cycle PCR with the universal primers M1SS and BC2_uni_R. Concerning the study's data processing: Normalization of each sample was performed by random selection of 1 million high-quality reads, each carrying a distinct molecular identifier. Instead of being binned into consensus sequences, reads that shared molecular identifiers were thrown out. MiTCR, set to a Q25 quality threshold and the strictest error-elimination algorithm, was used for CDR3 identification, clonotype clustering and error correction. Lower-bound total TCR beta diversity was estimated with a nonparametric unseen species model using Euler transformation. TCRdb reworked the public reads: Q25 trimming with fastp, MiXCR clone assembly, productive beta chains retained. Each record represents a unique CDR3 protein, reported with the most common genes and DNA among its rows. TCRdb's processing, not the authors' own work, is the source of the V and J calls. For this sample there are around 1,700,000 distinct CDR3 sequences; 28% appear just once. Jointly, the top ten make up roughly 8.2% of the sample.

What the study reported, not specific to this receptor: Observed TCR beta diversity per million T cells fell roughly linearly with age, and a significant reduction was already apparent by age about 43. Donor CMV infection status was unknown, potentially confounding age-related changes in expanded clonotypes. A strong correlation was found between observed TCR beta diversity and the percentage of naive T cells measured by flow cytometry. Compared with the aged group, more naive CD4+ T cells, fewer expanded clones and increased TCR diversity were shown by the long-lived group, suggesting age selection. Estimates of total diversity based on one million sequenced T cells were regarded as lower bounds and as underestimates. Since profiling was done on bulk unsorted PBMCs, naive and antigen-experienced compartments could not be conclusively compared.

Donors were roughly 40 systemically healthy Caucasian individuals from Russia aged roughly 6 to 90 years. Approximately 9.3 milliliters of peripheral blood were drawn from each donor into EDTA-treated Vacutainer tubes. Ficoll-Paque density-gradient centrifugation was used to isolate PBMCs, with at least 7 million obtained per sample. Total RNA was extracted from PBMCs with Trizol reagent, with at least 5.5 micrograms obtained per sample. The percentages of naive CD45RAhigh/CD27high T cells were determined by flow cytometry on a PBMC aliquot from every donor. Of note for this clonotype: The specificity of this receptor is unknown. No much larger clone is present one base from it, and per-base qualities are unavailable.

The CDR3 runs 14 amino acids, cysteine and phenylalanine included. This entry keeps only the CDR3 DNA: 42 bases, framed from base 1. Trimming costs V 4 bases and J 8 bases, and their ends lie 14 bases apart. CDR1 and CDR2 are read off the germline V gene (reference sequence) as LNHNV and YYDKDF. The sequenced sample consisted of blood. The sequence is built from TRBV15 and TRBJ2-2; the D region possibly corresponds to TRBD1 (5 bases align). The receptor was derived from a woman aged 30 to 39 in good health. In nucleotides, the sequence is TGTGCCACCAGCATCGTGTGGGGCTATGGGGAGCTGTTTTTT. The encoded protein is CATSIVWGYGELFF.